This T cell receptor (beta chain) was recorded in a study of cytomegalovirus exposure and HLA in healthy donors. General study points: In an earlier analysis, about 87% or about 30%: the productive usage of most TCR beta V segments. Most sequenced TCRs were rare (though some public TCRs occurred in many donors). A later analysis found most CMV-associated TCR beta chains apparently HLA-restricted. Later, an analysis showed that TCR beta chains associated with HLA were more clonally expanded than others that were equally common.

The PCR made use of 60 Vbeta and 13 Jbeta primers. Only in-frame clones appear in the TCRdb table, and some are missing; sequencing was by immunoSEQ multiplex PCR. The sample records about 130,000 clones, about 80% being singletons. The CDR3 contains 19 residues. The V gene end was trimmed by 5 bases and the J gene end by 4 bases; junction bases not matched to a gene: 13. Looked up from germline, CDR1 is SGHNT and CDR2 is YENEEA. In this sample, this clone turned up once. Antigen specificity is unknown. This clonotype was sampled from a woman aged 40 to 49 in good health and CMV-seropositive. The rearrangement uses TRBV11-3 and TRBJ2-2; TRBD2 agrees at 13 bases. The sequencing input was PBMCs. In DNA, the CDR3 is TGTGCCAGCAGCCTCGAGCTTACTAGCGGGAGGGGGAGCACCGGGGAGCTGTTTTTT. It specifies CASSLELTSGRGSTGELFF.